A single sample is the source of the 3 T cell receptor beta chains below, sequenced in a study of human T cells and chemical hapten exposure. In TCRdb, the RACE reads were re-called with MiXCR into one record per CDR3 protein. The sample shows approximately 90,000 distinct CDR3 sequences, over 10% of them seen only once. The sample's time point: patch test 1, 2 weeks after DPC sensitization. As to treatment: therapeutic diphenylcyclopropenone sensitization with weekly scalp DPC. The sample in question was whole blood, obtained in connection with sensitization to the hapten diphenylcyclopropenone (DPC). Source of these receptors: a woman between 40 and 55 years old with alopecia areata. Some clones in this sample may be carry-over from other donors' samples.

The rearrangement links TRBV12-3 or TRBV12-4 to TRBJ2-3, with D perhaps matching TRBD2 (6 bases). There are 14 residues in the CDR3. Between the trimmed V and J ends, which lost 3 bases and 5 bases, there was a span of 12 bases. The CDR3 here is CASSFSGAEDTQYF. The CDR3 DNA reads as TGTGCCAGCAGTTTCTCGGGAGCGGAAGATACGCAGTATTTT.

This clonotype showed up many times. The chain combines TRBV5-6 with TRBJ1-5; D might be TRBD1 (5 bases). The germline gives CDR1 SGHDT, CDR2 YYEEEE. V was shortened by 0 bases and J by 2 bases, with 6 bases between the two germline ends. CDR3 length equals 14 residues. The CDR3 loop is CASSLARGNQPQHF. The CDR3 DNA sequence: TGTGCCAGCAGCTTGGCCAGGGGCAATCAGCCCCAGCATTTT.

CDR3 in amino acids: CASSLLAGGGETQYF. The CDR3 DNA is TGTGCCAGCAGCTTGCTAGCGGGAGGAGGAGAGACCCAGTACTTC. This rearrangement joins TRBV7-2 to TRBJ2-5; TRBD2 matches 11 bases. V lost 3 bases and J lost 4; bases outside the gene matches: 4. The germline V gene has CDR1 SGHTA and CDR2 FQGNSA. The CDR3 runs to 15 residues.